The 4 T cell receptor beta chains below come from one sample, sequenced in a study of T cells in Graves' hyperthyroidism and ophthalmopathy. RNA transcripts were the template for amplifying TCR beta CDR3 regions. During a first-round RT-PCR of the TCR CDR3, the HTBI primer set was used. TCRdb recomputed calls from the multiplex PCR reads with MiXCR, one row per CDR3 protein. Of some 690,000 distinct CDR3 sequences in the sample, 15% to 20% were seen once. What was sequenced was blood. The receptors were sampled from a man aged 45 to 65 with Graves' hyperthyroidism.

Of note for this clonotype: Just one base apart from a much larger clone, this may be a read error. V is TRBV20-1 and J is TRBJ1-4; possibly TRBD1 for D (6 bases). This CDR3 is built from 15 residues. Germline CDR1 and CDR2: DFQATT and SNEGSKA (reference sequence). The CDR3 here is CSARDSGESNEILFF. As DNA, the CDR3 is TGCAGTGCTAGAGATTCAGGGGAATCTAATGAAATACTGTTTTTT.

A few counts support this clonotype. Just one base apart from a much larger clone, this may be a read error. No conserved phenylalanine or tryptophan ends this CDR3, so it is likely a read error. J is TRBJ1-1 and V is TRBV2; D gene uncertain. The CDR3 contains 14 residues. Trimming shortened V by 3 bases and J by 0 bases, and 8 bases separated the two germline ends. Looked up from germline, CDR1 is SNHLY and CDR2 is FYNNEI. CDR3 nucleotide sequence: TGTGCCAGCAGTGAGGGTCAGCTGAACACTGAAGCTTTCCTT. This gives the protein CASSEGQLNTEAFL.

This clonotype was picked up many times. The CDR3 loop reads CASSLSGPLHEGQEEQFF. The CDR3 nucleotides are TGTGCCAGCAGTTTGTCGGGGCCGCTACATGAGGGGCAAGAGGAGCAGTTCTTC. The rearrangement joins TRBV28 to TRBJ2-1, with D perhaps being TRBD1 or TRBD2 (5 bases each). Germline V gives CDR1 MDHEN, CDR2 SYDVKM. The length of the CDR3 is 18 residues. The V end was cut by 3 bases, the J end by 10 bases, with 28 bases between.

This clonotype was seen only a few times. This chain joins TRBV7-9 and TRBJ1-4; D gene ambiguous. The V gene lost 2 bases and the J gene lost 7 bases, with 8 bases spanning the gap. CDR1 and CDR2 (germline): SEHNR, FQNEAQ (reference sequence). The CDR3 runs to 13 residues. The CDR3 sequence: CASSLRGGEKLFF. The CDR3 region has the DNA TGTGCCAGCAGCTTACGGGGAGGTGAAAAACTGTTTTTT.